This TCR beta chain was sequenced during a study of Ad26.COV2.S vaccination and SARS-CoV-2 variants. Across the whole study: COV1001, an Ad26.COV2.S trial, supplied this vaccine-arm donor.

As for treatment: some 20 received Ad26.COV2.S at low or high dose, single or two shots; 5 received placebo; per-sample allocation not given. Samples analyzed were those drawn on day 63 after the first vaccine or placebo injection. This CDR3 region has 17 residues. Trimming removed 5 bases from V and 8 bases from J; junction bases left unmatched: 18. Germline assignment: CDR1 LGHDT and CDR2 YNNKEL (reference sequence). Repertoires were generated with immunoSEQ multiplex PCR, while TCRdb's copy carries only in-frame clones and drops some. The sample holds 400,000 to 450,000 clones, around 90% seen once. Study outcomes and limitations: Assessments of TCR breadth and depth may have underestimated the total T cell responses. With respect to non-spike TCR breadth, vaccine and placebo recipients were similar.

Note on this clone: Its cognate antigen is unknown.

This chain joins TRBV3-1 (or the pseudogene TRBV3-2) and TRBJ2-1; 7 nucleotides align to TRBD2. This receptor was taken from a person between 18 and 59 years old who received the Ad26.COV2.S COVID-19 vaccine or a placebo. The sequencing here drew on peripheral blood, taken in a trial of Ad26.COV2.S vaccine versus placebo. CDR3 nucleotide sequence: TGTGCCAGCAGCTCCGGCTTGTGGGCGGGAGTCGGCGATGAGCAGTTCTTC. This sequence encodes CASSSGLWAGVGDEQFF.